The next 10 T cell receptor beta chains were all read from a single sample in a study of OX40 agonist ivuxolimab in advanced cancers. Generated by immunoSEQ multiplex PCR, the TCRdb table keeps only in-frame clones and is missing some. The data hold 55,000 to 65,000 clones, with around 92% observed a single time. Here the sequenced sample was CD4+ or CD8+ T cells sorted from blood, taken in a trial of the OX40 agonist ivuxolimab. The source of these receptors is an adult with an advanced solid tumor such as melanoma, head and neck, liver or kidney cancer.

A few counts support this clone. The chain uses TRBV19 and TRBJ1-5, with 8 bases fitting TRBD1. In germline, CDR1 is LNHDA, CDR2 SQIVND (reference sequence). This CDR3 is built from 14 residues. The J segment lost 1 base and the V segment lost 6 bases, leaving 2 bases of the junction unmatched. The CDR3 coding sequence is TGTGCCAGTAGACAGGGGGAGAGCAATCAGCCCCAGCATTTT. This encodes CASRQGESNQPQHF.

This clone has only one observation. This chain connects TRBV4-3 to TRBJ2-3, with TRBD2 matching over 7 bases. V was clipped by 1 base and J by 0 bases; unmatched bases: 4. Germline CDR1 is LGHNA and CDR2 is YSLEER. The CDR3 consists of 16 residues. CDR3 residues: CASSQGRGTSTDTQYF. CDR3 coding DNA: TGCGCCAGCAGCCAAGGGCGGGGGACTAGCACAGATACGCAGTATTTT.

V and J are TRBV5-6 and TRBJ1-2; 9 positions match TRBD1. Germline V gene sequence: CDR1 SGHDT, CDR2 YYEEEE. The CDR3 loop spans 14 amino acids. V trimming: 1 base; J trimming: 8 bases; junction bases outside the gene matches: 6. CDR3 loop: CASSLWTGVWGYTF. CDR3 in DNA: TGTGCCAGCAGCTTGTGGACAGGGGTATGGGGCTACACCTTC. The complete variable domain, with remaining parts taken from reference TRBV5-6 and TRBJ1-2, reads DAGVTQSPTHLIKTRGQQVTLRCSPKSGHDTVSWYQQALGQGPQFIFQYYEEEERQRGNFPDRFSGHQFPNYSSELNVNALLLGDSALYLCASSLWTGVWGYTFGSGTRLTVV.

This chain connects TRBV6-5 to TRBJ2-1; possible D gene TRBD1, 5 bases. CDR1 is MNHEY, CDR2 SVGAGI, per germline. The CDR3 spans 11 residues. V was pared by 0 bases and J by 14 bases, with 8 bases between. This CDR3 reads CASSYSGLKFF. CDR3 bases: TGTGCCAGCAGTTACTCGGGGCTGAAGTTCTTC.

This clone was detected only once. The chain has TRBV9 and TRBJ2-5; D is perhaps TRBD2 (5 bases). V lost 0 bases and J 7 bases, leaving 7 bases between the germline ends. The CDR3 totals 12 residues. CDR1 and CDR2 (germline): SGDLS, YYNGEE. Written as DNA, the CDR3 is TGTGCCAGCAGCGTAGTCGGAGGGACCCAGTACTTC. Its protein product is CASSVVGGTQYF.

The rearrangement joins TRBV5-4 to TRBJ2-7; D might be TRBD1 or TRBD2, each matching 5 bases. This CDR3 region has 15 residues. Germline V gene sequence: CDR1 SGHNT, CDR2 YYREEE (reference sequence). Between the trimmed V and J ends, which lost 4 bases and 2 bases, there was a span of 16 bases. CDR3 in DNA: TGTGCCAGCAGCAGACGGGACGGAGGTCCCTACGAGCAGTACTTC. Translating it yields CASSRRDGGPYEQYF.

The rearrangement uses TRBV28 and TRBJ1-5; D is unresolved. In germline, CDR1 is MDHEN, CDR2 SYDVKM. This CDR3 region has 11 residues. The V end was cut by 3 bases, the J end by 4 bases, with 1 base between. Here the CDR3 DNA reads TGTGCCAGCAGTTTTAATCAGCCCCAGCATTTT. Protein: CASSFNQPQHF.

The genes are TRBV6-1 and TRBJ2-7; 10 positions match TRBD2. This CDR3 has 15 amino acids. Germline V gene lookup returns CDR1 MNHNS and CDR2 SASEGT. Trimming cost V 8 bases and J 1 base; bases outside gene matches: 8. Written as DNA, the CDR3 is TGTGCCAGCCCCCGACTAGCGGGCGATTCCTACGAGCAGTACGTC. Protein: CASPRLAGDSYEQYV.

V gene TRBV27 combines with J gene TRBJ1-6; D uncertain. CDR1 MNHEY and CDR2 SMNVEV come from the germline V gene (reference sequence). Trimming cost V 5 bases and J 0 bases, with 11 bases left between them. The CDR3 totals 16 residues. CDR3 DNA sequence: TGTGCCAGCAGTAGAGGGTTAAGCTCCTATAATTCACCCCTCCACTTT. This codes for CASSRGLSSYNSPLHF.

The chain combines TRBV6-5 with TRBJ2-4; the D gene is possibly TRBD2 (6 bases). Germline values: CDR1 MNHEY, CDR2 SVGAGI. The V gene lost 5 bases and the J gene lost 5 bases, with 13 bases spanning the gap. This CDR3 comprises 14 residues. The chain's CDR3 is CASSGLSGENIQYF. The CDR3 DNA follows: TGTGCCAGCAGTGGACTTAGCGGAGAAAACATTCAGTACTTC.